The rows below give T cell receptor beta chains drawn from one sample of a study of regulatory T cells in long-lasting Graves disease. TCRdb fed the multiplex PCR reads into MiXCR, producing one record per CDR3 protein. There are hundreds of thousands of distinct CDR3 sequences in the sample; 16% occur only once, and around a sixth lies in the top ten. The sample also formed part of further work on T cells in Graves' hyperthyroidism and ophthalmopathy.

The material sequenced was peripheral blood mononuclear cells (PBMCs), taken at new diagnosis, from a patient treated with antithyroid drugs. These receptors were collected from a woman aged 25 to 45 with Graves disease. Both conserved end residues are part of each CDR3. D genes are given only for firm matches. For some rows the clone size is stated as once, few or many, or as a class when expanded; others skip it.

j_gene: TRBJ2-7
v_gene: TRBV6-1
abundance: NA
d_gene: NA
CDR3aa: CASSSNLAAYEQYF
CDR3nt: TGTGCCAGCAGTTCAAACCTCGCAGCCTACGAGCAGTACTTC

j_gene: TRBJ1-1
v_gene: TRBV18
abundance: few
d_gene: NA
CDR3aa: CASSPLGMSGSATEAFF
CDR3nt: TGTGCCAGCTCACCATTGGGGATGAGCGGCAGTGCCACTGAAGCTTTCTTT

j_gene: TRBJ2-5
v_gene: TRBV29-1
abundance: NA
d_gene: NA
CDR3aa: CSVEPPGGVETQYF
CDR3nt: TGCAGCGTTGAACCTCCGGGTGGGGTGGAGACCCAGTACTTC

j_gene: TRBJ2-1
v_gene: TRBV11-2
abundance: many
d_gene: NA
CDR3aa: CASSLGASFLNEQFF
CDR3nt: TGTGCCAGCAGCTTAGGGGCCTCCTTTCTCAATGAGCAGTTCTTC

j_gene: TRBJ2-3
v_gene: TRBV5-1
abundance: NA
d_gene: TRBD2
CDR3aa: CASRLSLAGGDTQYF
CDR3nt: TGCGCCAGCAGATTGTCTCTAGCGGGAGGAGATACGCAGTATTTT

j_gene: TRBJ2-2
v_gene: TRBV30
abundance: NA
d_gene: NA
CDR3aa: CAWSFFAGELFF
CDR3nt: TGTGCCTGGAGTTTCTTTGCCGGGGAGCTGTTTTTT

j_gene: TRBJ1-2
v_gene: TRBV6-1
abundance: many
d_gene: NA
CDR3aa: CASSEGVNYGYTF
CDR3nt: TGTGCCAGCAGTGAAGGGGTTAACTATGGCTACACCTTC

j_gene: TRBJ2-5
v_gene: TRBV6-5
abundance: few
d_gene: TRBD2
CDR3aa: CASRYGGEGETQYF
CDR3nt: TGTGCCAGCAGATACGGGGGGGAAGGTGAGACCCAGTACTTC

j_gene: TRBJ2-1
v_gene: TRBV20-1
abundance: many
d_gene: NA
CDR3aa: CSALESYNEQFF
CDR3nt: TGCAGTGCTCTAGAATCCTACAATGAGCAGTTCTTC

j_gene: TRBJ2-3
v_gene: TRBV7-3
abundance: NA
d_gene: TRBD2
CDR3aa: CASSVGLAGVTDTQYF
CDR3nt: TGTGCCAGCAGCGTGGGACTAGCGGGGGTAACAGATACGCAGTATTTT

j_gene: TRBJ2-6
v_gene: TRBV6-1
abundance: few
d_gene: NA
CDR3aa: CASNPSPGAGANVLTF
CDR3nt: TGTGCCAGCAACCCATCCCCGGGGGCTGGGGCCAACGTCCTGACTTTC

j_gene: TRBJ2-2
v_gene: TRBV7-8
abundance: NA
d_gene: TRBD2
CDR3aa: CASSLSREVKGTSGDTGELFF
CDR3nt: TGTGCCAGCAGCTTATCCAGGGAGGTTAAAGGGACTAGCGGCGACACCGGGGAGCTGTTTTTT

j_gene: TRBJ1-1
v_gene: TRBV29-1
abundance: few
d_gene: NA
CDR3aa: CSVDTGTNTEAFF
CDR3nt: TGCAGCGTTGATACAGGCACGAACACTGAAGCTTTCTTT

j_gene: TRBJ1-3
v_gene: TRBV7-9
abundance: NA
d_gene: NA
CDR3aa: CASSLPQGQGNTIYF
CDR3nt: TGTGCCAGCAGCTTACCCCAGGGACAAGGAAACACCATATATTTT

j_gene: TRBJ2-3
v_gene: TRBV6-1
abundance: NA
d_gene: NA
CDR3aa: CASSEALGPTRTDTQYF
CDR3nt: TGTGCCAGCAGTGAAGCGCTGGGTCCTACGCGCACAGATACGCAGTATTTT

j_gene: TRBJ2-2
v_gene: TRBV25-1
abundance: NA
d_gene: NA
CDR3aa: CASSAPTDGELFF
CDR3nt: TGTGCCAGCAGTGCCCCGACAGACGGGGAGCTGTTTTTT

j_gene: TRBJ2-7
v_gene: TRBV6-1
abundance: NA
d_gene: TRBD1
CDR3aa: CASTNRDSYYEQYF
CDR3nt: TGTGCCAGCACGAACCGGGACAGCTACTACGAGCAGTACTTC

j_gene: TRBJ1-4
v_gene: TRBV19
abundance: NA
d_gene: TRBD1
CDR3aa: CARPHRGAFFLNEKLFF
CDR3nt: TGTGCCAGACCTCACAGGGGCGCCTTTTTCCTTAATGAAAAACTGTTTTTT

j_gene: TRBJ1-4
v_gene: TRBV4-1
abundance: NA
d_gene: NA
CDR3aa: CASSQLGRGTTNEKLFF
CDR3nt: TGCGCCAGCAGCCAATTAGGCCGGGGAACAACTAATGAAAAACTGTTTTTT

j_gene: TRBJ1-5
v_gene: TRBV4-2
abundance: NA
d_gene: TRBD1
CDR3aa: CASGRDRDQPQHF
CDR3nt: TGTGCCAGCGGGAGGGACAGGGATCAGCCCCAGCATTTT